This T cell receptor (beta chain) was identified in a study of T-cell reconstitution after alpha-beta-depleted transplantation in children. Study-wide results and caveats: Alpha-beta T cells about two months after transplant reportedly derived from several hundred expanded graft clones. T-cell counts and diversity at one year following transplant were attributed mainly to newly produced T cells. Where some patients showed high TCRbeta diversity at day 60, it came from recipient T cells and thymic progenitors that had survived.

V gave up 0 bases and J gave up 4 bases, with 9 bases separating them. The CDR3 has 15 amino acids. CDR1 is MGHRA, CDR2 YSYEKL, per germline. Preparation of the TCRbeta library involved a method that used unique molecular identifiers. TCRdb reprocessed the PCR reads via MiXCR and lists one record per CDR3 protein. The table shows about 980,000 distinct CDR3 sequences, with roughly 29% occurring only once. Remarks on this clonotype: The target antigen is unknown.

The chain has TRBV4-1 and TRBJ2-2; a weak D match, TRBD1 (5 bases). This clonotype was obtained from a boy less than two years old who had a stem cell transplant for SCID, so the T cells may come from the graft donor. This specimen consisted of PBMCs, mostly from graft donor cells, obtained 360 days after TCRalphabeta/CD19-depleted stem cell transplant. Here the CDR3 DNA reads TGCGCCAGCAGCCAAGAACCCAGGGCCACCGGGGAGCTGTTTTTT. Its protein product is CASSQEPRATGELFF.